This passage covers 17 T cell receptor beta chains from one sample sequenced in a study of breast tumors, draining lymph nodes, adjacent tissues. One entry per CDR3 protein, called by TCRdb with MiXCR from the multiplex PCR reads. This repertoire shows about 13,000 distinct CDR3 sequences, about 46% found once; its top ten account for roughly two fifths. The source material was tumor-adjacent breast tissue. The receptors come from a female donor with breast cancer. Some clones in this sample may be carry-over from other donors' samples.

As regards this clonotype: A read error may be the cause here, since a much bigger clone is one base away. No conserved phenylalanine or tryptophan ends this CDR3, so it is likely a read error. V is TRBV2 and J is TRBJ1-1; 8 bases align to TRBD1. V gave up 6 bases and J gave up 2 bases; unmatched junction bases: 11. Germline CDR1 reads SNHLY; CDR2 reads FYNNEI. The CDR3 is made up of 16 amino acids. The CDR3 reads CASSLTGVGANTEAFL. The CDR3 bases are TGTGCCAGCAGCTTGACAGGGGTGGGTGCAAACACTGAAGCTTTCTTG.

This clonotype was observed many times. The CDR3 protein is CASSILWGASTDTQYF. CDR3 sequence (DNA): TGTGCCAGTAGTATTCTCTGGGGAGCTAGCACAGATACGCAGTATTTT. The chain joins TRBV19 to TRBJ2-3; D is possibly TRBD2 (5 bases). This CDR3 has 16 amino acids. Trimming stripped 3 bases from V and 0 bases from J, with 13 bases between. CDR1 LNHDA and CDR2 SQIVND come from the germline V gene (reference sequence). Supplemented by reference TRBV19 and TRBJ2-3, the full variable domain reads DGGITQSPKYLFRKEGQNVTLSCEQNLNHDAMYWYRQDPGQGLRLIYYSQIVNDFQKGDIAEGYSVSREKKESFPLTVTSAQKNPTAFYLCASSILWGASTDTQYFGPGTRLTVL.

The chain employs TRBV7-9 and TRBJ2-1; 10 bases are shared with TRBD2. This CDR3 region has 16 residues. The V gene end was trimmed by 5 bases and the J gene end by 2 bases; junction bases not matched to a gene: 6. Germline values: CDR1 SEHNR, CDR2 FQNEAQ (reference sequence). The CDR3 is CASSTLAGGTYNEQFF. CDR3 nucleotides: TGTGCCAGCAGCACCTTAGCGGGGGGCACCTACAATGAGCAGTTCTTC.

There are many counts of this clonotype. V and J are TRBV5-1 and TRBJ2-1, with D possibly matching TRBD1 (5 bases). The V gene lost 4 bases and the J gene lost 9 bases, with 11 bases spanning the gap. The CDR3 is made up of 12 amino acids. From germline, CDR1 is SGHRS and CDR2 YFSETQ. CDR3 protein: CASSTRQTEQFF. The DNA of the CDR3 is TGCGCCAGCAGCACCCGACAGACTGAGCAGTTCTTC.

Within the sample, this clonotype is medium-sized. V gene TRBV7-8 combines with J gene TRBJ2-7; TRBD1 matches at 7 bases. Germline V gene data show CDR1 as SGHVS and CDR2 as FQNEAQ. V lost 4 bases and J lost 6; bases outside the gene matches: 6. The CDR3 has 13 residues. CDR3 protein: CASSSVDRAEQYF. For the CDR3, the DNA is TGTGCCAGCAGCTCAGTCGACAGGGCCGAGCAGTACTTC.

V and J are TRBV12-3 or TRBV12-4 and TRBJ2-7; D is ambiguous. Deletions cut 2 bases from V and 5 bases from J, with 7 bases between. CDR3 length equals 12 residues. The CDR3 reads CASSLYGNEQYF. The CDR3 DNA sequence: TGTGCCAGCAGTTTATATGGGAACGAGCAGTACTTC.

Within the sample, this clonotype is medium-sized. The chain employs TRBV10-3 and TRBJ2-7; D may be TRBD1 or TRBD2 (5 bases each). This CDR3 comprises 13 residues. Germline V gives CDR1 ENHRY, CDR2 SYGVKD. Trimming cost V 10 bases and J 2 bases, with 15 bases left between them. The chain's CDR3 is CATLGTLAYEQYF. For the CDR3, the DNA is TGTGCCACCCTCGGGACCCTTGCCTACGAGCAGTACTTC.

This clonotype was seen ten or more times. This clone may be a read error of a much larger clone one base away. The V call is TRBV7-9, the J call TRBJ2-5; TRBD2 might be the D (6 bases). Germline V CDR1 and CDR2: SEHNR, FQNEAQ (reference sequence). The CDR3 has 15 amino acids. The CDR3 DNA reads TGTGCCAGCAGCTTAGAAGGTTCAGGTGGAGGGACCCAGCACTTC. As protein: CASSLEGSGGGTQHF.

This clonotype was counted once. The CDR3 region is CASSSRDRGTEQYF. The CDR3 DNA follows: TGTGCCAGCAGCTCTCGGGACAGGGGAACCGAGCAGTACTTC. The V and J genes are TRBV7-9 and TRBJ2-7; 10 bases are a match to TRBD1. The V segment lost 4 bases and the J segment 6 bases; nucleotides outside the gene matches: 6. Germline CDR1 SEHNR, CDR2 FQNEAQ (reference sequence). This CDR3 is 14 amino acids long.

The chain has TRBV7-6 and TRBJ2-6, with D unclear. Between the trimmed V and J ends, which lost 5 bases and 4 bases, there was a span of 15 bases. Germline lookup yields CDR1 SGHVS and CDR2 FNYEAQ. CDR3 length: 16 residues. This chain's CDR3 is CASSPEVLGGANVLTF. The CDR3 DNA sequence: TGTGCCAGCAGCCCCGAGGTGCTGGGAGGGGCCAACGTCCTGACTTTC. The entire variable domain, with the rest obtained from reference TRBV7-6 and TRBJ2-6, is as follows: GAGVSQSPRYKVTKRGQDVALRCDPISGHVSLYWYRQALGQGPEFLTYFNYEAQQDKSGLPNDRFSAERPEGSISTLTIQRTEQRDSAMYRCASSPEVLGGANVLTFGAGSRLTVL.

This clonotype was detected many times. This may be a read error, as it is one base from a much larger clone. J is TRBJ2-1 and V is TRBV12-3 or TRBV12-4, with D maybe TRBD2 (5 bases). The ends were cut back, 3 bases at V and 7 bases at J, with 16 bases in the middle. This CDR3 contains 15 residues. The CDR3 here is CASSFRLARWNEQFF. CDR3 sequence (DNA): TGTGCCAGCAGTTTCAGGCTAGCTCGCTGGAATGAGCAGTTCTTC.

This sequence joins TRBV9 and TRBJ2-3; 7 bases fit TRBD2. V trimming: 6 bases; J trimming: 15 bases; junction bases outside the gene matches: 19. CDR1 is SGDLS, CDR2 YYNGEE, per germline. The length of the CDR3 is 14 residues. The CDR3 region is CASTPVGGGEYQYF. For the CDR3, the DNA is TGTGCCAGCACCCCCGTTGGGGGGGGAGAATACCAATATTTT. The full variable domain, rest sourced from reference TRBV9 and TRBJ2-3, is DSGVTQTPKHLITATGQRVTLRCSPRSGDLSVYWYQQSLDQGLQFLIQYYNGEERAKGNILERFSAQQFPDLHSELNLSSLELGDSALYFCASTPVGGGEYQYFGPGTRLTVL.

For this clonotype: An end of the junction does not agree with germline; a read error may underlie this. The chain couples TRBV6-4 to TRBJ2-2, with D perhaps TRBD1 or TRBD2 (5 bases each). CDR1 is MRHNA and CDR2 is SNTAGT in the germline V gene. The CDR3 runs to 14 residues. The CDR3 sequence is CASSEQSDTGKLSF. The CDR3 DNA follows: TGTGCCAGCAGTGAACAGTCGGACACCGGGAAGCTGTCTTTT.

This chain connects TRBV20-1 to TRBJ1-2; 8 bases fit TRBD1. The CDR3 extends over 13 amino acids. Trimming removed 3 bases from V and 4 bases from J; junction bases left unmatched: 4. Germline CDR1 and CDR2: DFQATT and SNEGSKA (reference sequence). CDR3 amino acids: CSARTGEGYGYTF. The CDR3 DNA reads TGCAGTGCTAGGACAGGGGAGGGCTATGGCTACACCTTC.

V is TRBV6-2 or TRBV6-3 and J is TRBJ1-5; D is possibly TRBD1 (5 bases). Trimming removed 5 bases at V and 6 bases at J, with 20 bases between. CDR3 size: 16 residues. Germline CDR1 is MNHEY and CDR2 is SVGEGT. This CDR3 is CASSPLGGRKIQPQHF. The DNA for the CDR3 is TGTGCCAGCAGTCCCCTTGGGGGGAGGAAGATTCAGCCCCAGCATTTT.

V and J are TRBV19 and TRBJ2-7, with 11 nucleotides matching TRBD1. Germline V lookup: CDR1 LNHDA, CDR2 SQIVND (reference sequence). The V and J ends lost 5 bases and 5 bases, in that order; junction bases with no gene match: 5. The CDR3 covers 14 residues. CDR3 coding DNA: TGTGCCAGTAGTGTCGGACAGGGGGCAAACGAGCAGTACTTC. Its translation is CASSVGQGANEQYF.

This clonotype is medium-sized within its sample. The chain employs TRBV6-5 and TRBJ2-1, with a possible D match to TRBD1 (5 bases). Per the germline V gene, CDR1 is MNHEY and CDR2 is SVGAGI. CDR3 length: 14 amino acids. V lost 4 bases and J lost 8, with 15 bases in between. CDR3 region: CASSFRAVLHEQFF. The DNA for the CDR3 is TGTGCCAGCAGTTTCAGGGCGGTCCTCCATGAGCAGTTCTTC.